Below, one TCR beta chain is given with its context. Relative to the germline gene, one junction end is altered; a read error may explain this. The CDR3 runs 14 residues. Germline V gene sequence: CDR1 LNHNV, CDR2 YYDKDF (reference sequence). This sample is drawn from a study of cytomegalovirus exposure and HLA in healthy donors. Primers for the PCR totalled 60 Vbeta and 13 Jbeta. Data came from immunoSEQ multiplex PCR; TCRdb stores just in-frame clones and leaves some out. The sample has about 150,000 clones; less than 85% are singletons. The sample consisted of PBMCs. This sequence was found in a man aged 40-49 years in good health and CMV-seronegative. This sequence joins TRBV15 and TRBJ2-7, with 7 positions matching TRBD1. In nucleotides, the CDR3 is TGTGCCACCAGCAGAGAGAGGGGGCACTACGAGCAGTACTTT. Its translation: CATSRERGHYEQYF.